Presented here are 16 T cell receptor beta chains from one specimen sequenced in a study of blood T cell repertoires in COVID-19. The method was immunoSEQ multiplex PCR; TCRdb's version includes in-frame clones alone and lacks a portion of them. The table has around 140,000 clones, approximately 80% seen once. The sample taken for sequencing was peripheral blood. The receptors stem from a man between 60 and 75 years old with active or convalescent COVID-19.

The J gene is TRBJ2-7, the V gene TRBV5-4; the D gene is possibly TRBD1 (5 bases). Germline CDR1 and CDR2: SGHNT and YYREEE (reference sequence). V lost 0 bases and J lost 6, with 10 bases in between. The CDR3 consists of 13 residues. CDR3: CASSLVRDGEQYF. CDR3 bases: TGTGCCAGCAGCTTGGTCAGGGATGGCGAGCAGTACTTC. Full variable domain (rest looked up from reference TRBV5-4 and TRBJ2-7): ETGVTQSPTHLIKTRGQQVTLRCSSQSGHNTVSWYQQALGQGPQFIFQYYREEENGRGNFPPRFSGLQFPNYSSELNVNALELDDSALYLCASSLVRDGEQYFGPGTRLTVT.

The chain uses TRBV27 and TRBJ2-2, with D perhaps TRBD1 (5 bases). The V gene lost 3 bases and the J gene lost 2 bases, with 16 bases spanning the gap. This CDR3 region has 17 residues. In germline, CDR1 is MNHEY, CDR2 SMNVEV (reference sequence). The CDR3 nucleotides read TGTGCCAGCAGTTTTCTTTCTGACAGTAGAAACACCGGGGAGCTGTTTTTT. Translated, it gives CASSFLSDSRNTGELFF.

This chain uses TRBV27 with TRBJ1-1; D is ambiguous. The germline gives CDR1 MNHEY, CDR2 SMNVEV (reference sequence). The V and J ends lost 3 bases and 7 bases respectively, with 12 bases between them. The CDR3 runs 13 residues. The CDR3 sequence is CASSFSRKVEAFF. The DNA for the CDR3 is TGTGCCAGCAGTTTCTCCAGGAAAGTTGAAGCTTTCTTT.

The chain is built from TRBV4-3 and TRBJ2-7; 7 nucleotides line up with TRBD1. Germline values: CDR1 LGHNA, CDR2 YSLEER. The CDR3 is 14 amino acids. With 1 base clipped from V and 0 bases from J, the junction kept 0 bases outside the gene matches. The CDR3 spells CASSQGQGSYEQYF. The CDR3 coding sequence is TGCGCCAGCAGCCAAGGACAGGGCTCCTACGAGCAGTACTTC.

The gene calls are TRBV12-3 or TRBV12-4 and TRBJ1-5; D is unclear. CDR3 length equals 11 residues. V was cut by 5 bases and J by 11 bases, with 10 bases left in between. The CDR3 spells CASSSRSAQHF. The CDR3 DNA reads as TGTGCCAGCAGTAGTCGATCGGCCCAGCATTTT.

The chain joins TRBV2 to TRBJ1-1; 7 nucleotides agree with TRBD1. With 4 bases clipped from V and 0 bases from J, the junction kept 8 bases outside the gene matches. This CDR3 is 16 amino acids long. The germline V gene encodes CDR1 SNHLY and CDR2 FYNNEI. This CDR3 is CASSANRGRMNTEAFF. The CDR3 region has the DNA TGTGCCAGCAGTGCCAACAGGGGACGGATGAACACTGAAGCTTTCTTT.

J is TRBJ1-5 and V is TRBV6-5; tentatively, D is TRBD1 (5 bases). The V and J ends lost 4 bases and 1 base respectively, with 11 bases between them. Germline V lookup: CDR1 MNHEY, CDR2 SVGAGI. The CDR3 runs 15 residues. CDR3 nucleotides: TGTGCCAGCAGTTGGGGCCGAGACAGCAATCAGCCCCAGCATTTT. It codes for CASSWGRDSNQPQHF.

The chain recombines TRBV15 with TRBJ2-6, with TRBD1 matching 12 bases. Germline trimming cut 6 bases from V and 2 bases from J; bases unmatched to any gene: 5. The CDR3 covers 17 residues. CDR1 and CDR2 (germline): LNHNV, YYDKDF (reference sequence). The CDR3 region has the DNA TGTGCCACCAGGAGGGACAGGGGGCGAGCTGGGGCCAACGTCCTGACTTTC. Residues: CATRRDRGRAGANVLTF.

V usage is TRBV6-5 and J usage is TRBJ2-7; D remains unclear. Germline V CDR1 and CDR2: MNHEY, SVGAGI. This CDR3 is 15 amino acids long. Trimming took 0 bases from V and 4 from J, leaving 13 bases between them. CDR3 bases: TGTGCCAGCAGTTACTCTGGCGGTCACGGTTACGAGCAGTACGTC. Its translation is CASSYSGGHGYEQYV.

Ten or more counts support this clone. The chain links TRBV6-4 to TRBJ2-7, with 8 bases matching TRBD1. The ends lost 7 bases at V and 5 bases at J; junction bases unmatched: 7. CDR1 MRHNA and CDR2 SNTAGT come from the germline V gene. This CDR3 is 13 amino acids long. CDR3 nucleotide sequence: TGTGCCAGCAAAGGACAGGGAGTCCACGAGCAGTACTTC. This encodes CASKGQGVHEQYF.

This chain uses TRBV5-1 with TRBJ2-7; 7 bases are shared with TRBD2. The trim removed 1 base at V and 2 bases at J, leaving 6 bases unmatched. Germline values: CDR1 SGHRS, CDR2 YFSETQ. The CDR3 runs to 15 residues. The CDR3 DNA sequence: TGCGCCAGCAGCTTGCGGAGCGGGGCCCCCTACGAGCAGTACGTC. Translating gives CASSLRSGAPYEQYV.

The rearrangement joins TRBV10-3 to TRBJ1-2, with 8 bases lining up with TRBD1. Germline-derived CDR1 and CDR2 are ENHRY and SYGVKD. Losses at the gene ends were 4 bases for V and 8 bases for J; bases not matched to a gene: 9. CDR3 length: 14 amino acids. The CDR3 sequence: CAISARQGQWGYTF. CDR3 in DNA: TGTGCCATCAGTGCGAGACAGGGGCAGTGGGGCTACACCTTC.

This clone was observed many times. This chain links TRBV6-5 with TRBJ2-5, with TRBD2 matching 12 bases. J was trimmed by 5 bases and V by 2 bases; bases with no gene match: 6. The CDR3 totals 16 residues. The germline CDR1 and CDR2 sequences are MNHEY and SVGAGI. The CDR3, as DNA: TGTGCCAGCAGTTACCTGACTAGCGGGAGTCACGAGACCCAGTACTTC. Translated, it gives CASSYLTSGSHETQYF.

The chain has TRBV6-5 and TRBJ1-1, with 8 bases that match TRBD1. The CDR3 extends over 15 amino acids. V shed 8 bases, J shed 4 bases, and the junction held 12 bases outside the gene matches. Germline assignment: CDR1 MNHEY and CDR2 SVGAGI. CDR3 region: CASSLYGQGRTEAFF. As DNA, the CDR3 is TGTGCCAGCTCGCTCTATGGACAGGGACGCACTGAAGCTTTCTTT.

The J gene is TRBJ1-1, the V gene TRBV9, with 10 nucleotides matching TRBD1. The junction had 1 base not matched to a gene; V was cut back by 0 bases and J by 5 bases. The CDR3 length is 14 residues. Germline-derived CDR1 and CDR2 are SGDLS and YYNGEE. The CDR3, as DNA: TGTGCCAGCAGCGTAGTGGACAGGGGGACTGAAGCTTTCTTT. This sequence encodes CASSVVDRGTEAFF.

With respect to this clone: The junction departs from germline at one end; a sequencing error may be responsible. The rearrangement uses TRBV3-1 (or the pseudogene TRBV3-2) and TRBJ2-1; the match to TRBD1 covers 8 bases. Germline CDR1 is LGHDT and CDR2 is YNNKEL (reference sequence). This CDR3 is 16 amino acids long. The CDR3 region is CASSRLGTGSHNEQFF. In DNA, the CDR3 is TGTGCCAGCAGCCGGCTAGGGACAGGCTCCCACAATGAGCAGTTCTTC.